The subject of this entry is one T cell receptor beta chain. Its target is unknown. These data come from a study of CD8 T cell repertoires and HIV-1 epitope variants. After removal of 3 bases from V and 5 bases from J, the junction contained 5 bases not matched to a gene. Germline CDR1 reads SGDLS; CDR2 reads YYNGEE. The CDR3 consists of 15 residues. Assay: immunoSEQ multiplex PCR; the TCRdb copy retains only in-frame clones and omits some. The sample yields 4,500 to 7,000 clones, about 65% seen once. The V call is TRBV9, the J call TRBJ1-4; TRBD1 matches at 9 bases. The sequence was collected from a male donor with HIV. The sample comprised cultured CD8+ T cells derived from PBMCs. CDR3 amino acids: CASSATGTGNEKLFF. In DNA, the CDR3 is TGTGCCAGCAGCGCGACCGGGACAGGGAATGAAAAACTGTTTTTT.